This entry is about one T cell receptor beta chain. This record belongs to a study of human T cells and chemical hapten exposure. CDR3 length equals 14 residues. The germline V gene encodes CDR1 MDHEN and CDR2 SYDVKM. Trimming removed 6 bases at V and 2 bases at J, with 14 bases between. TCRdb re-derived calls from the RACE reads in MiXCR, one entry per CDR3 protein. Of under 65,000 distinct CDR3 sequences listed, 9.3% are singletons. Time point given: patch test 1, 2 weeks after DPC sensitization. The sample's treatment: therapeutic diphenylcyclopropenone sensitization with weekly scalp DPC. The source of this sequence is a woman aged 45-65 years with alopecia areata. Some clones in this sample may be carry-over from other donors' samples. The chain joins TRBV28 to TRBJ2-7; D might be TRBD1 or TRBD2, each matching 5 bases. The source was whole blood, collected in connection with sensitization to the hapten diphenylcyclopropenone (DPC). The CDR3 bases are TGTGCCAGCAGGCCCGGGACGGCGACCTACGAGCAGTACTTC. Amino acids: CASRPGTATYEQYF.